This TCR beta chain derives from a study of T cell responses to AZD1222 COVID-19 vaccine. CDR1 is MDHEN and CDR2 is SYDVKM in the germline V gene. The CDR3 consists of 11 residues. Trimming shortened V by 4 bases and J by 9 bases, and 9 bases separated the two germline ends. The data were produced by immunoSEQ multiplex PCR, yet TCRdb's version contains in-frame clones alone and is incomplete. The data contain 150,000 to 200,000 clones, around 94% of them seen just once; the ten biggest clones take up about 10%. This TCR came from an adult in good health. The chain carries TRBV28 and TRBJ1-2; D gene unclear. The material sequenced was peripheral blood, taken on day 0 of AZD1222 vaccination. DNA for the CDR3: TGTGCCAGCAGTTGGGTGAATAGCTACACCTTC. It yields the protein CASSWVNSYTF.